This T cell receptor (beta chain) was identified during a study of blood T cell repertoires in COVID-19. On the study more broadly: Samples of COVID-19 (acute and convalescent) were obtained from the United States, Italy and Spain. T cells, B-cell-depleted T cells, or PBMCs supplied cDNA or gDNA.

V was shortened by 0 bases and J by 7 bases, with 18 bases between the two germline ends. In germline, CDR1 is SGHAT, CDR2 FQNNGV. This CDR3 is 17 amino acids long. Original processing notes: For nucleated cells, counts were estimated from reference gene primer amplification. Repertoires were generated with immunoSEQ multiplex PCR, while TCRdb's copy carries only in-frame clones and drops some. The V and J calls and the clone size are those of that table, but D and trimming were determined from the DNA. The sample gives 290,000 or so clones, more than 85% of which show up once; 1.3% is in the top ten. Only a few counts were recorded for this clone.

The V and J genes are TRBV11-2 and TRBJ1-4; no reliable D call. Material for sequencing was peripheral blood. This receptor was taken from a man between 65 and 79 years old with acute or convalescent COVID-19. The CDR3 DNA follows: TGTGCCAGCAGCTTAGAGCCTGTGCACCGGGGAGGTGAAAAACTGTTTTTT. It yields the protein CASSLEPVHRGGEKLFF.